This TCR beta chain was recovered during a study of blood T cell repertoires in COVID-19. Across the study: Material from acute and convalescent COVID-19 was sourced from the United States, Italy and Spain.

Clones were read by immunoSEQ multiplex PCR, and TCRdb kept only the in-frame ones, dropping some. Counted here are 45,000 to 60,000 clones, around 73% occurring once; the ten biggest clones make up approximately 5.3%. CDR1 and CDR2 from the germline V gene are MNHEY and SVGAGI. V lost 8 bases and J lost 0, with 10 bases in between. The CDR3 runs to 13 residues. Assignment of participants to cohorts was predicated upon participant-reported clinical history. This receptor was taken from a woman in her 50s with acute COVID-19. The material sequenced was PBMCs or T cells enriched from blood (not recorded which). The rearrangement uses TRBV6-5 and TRBJ1-1; D perhaps matches TRBD1 (6 bases). The CDR3 nucleotides read TGTGCCAGCGGGAACAGGGTGAACACTGAAGCTTTCTTT. It translates to CASGNRVNTEAFF.